This T cell receptor (beta chain) was captured in a study of blood T cell repertoires in COVID-19. The wider study: The origin of the acute and convalescent COVID-19 samples was the United States, Italy and Spain. Sources were T cells, B-cell-depleted T cells, or PBMCs; the material itself was cDNA or gDNA.

V lost 0 bases and J lost 6; bases outside the gene matches: 7. Germline lookup yields CDR1 MGHRA and CDR2 YSYEKL. The CDR3 sequence is 16 residues long. Per the authors' pipeline: Estimation of nucleated cell counts was performed using reference gene primer amplification. Here immunoSEQ multiplex PCR was the method, and the copy in TCRdb shows in-frame clones only, minus some. For V, J and clone size, that table is used; D and trimming come from the DNA. Among about 250,000 clones listed, 89% were seen once. The clonotype originates from a woman aged 40-49 years who had recovered from COVID-19. The sequencing input was peripheral blood. This rearrangement joins TRBV4-1 to TRBJ2-3; 9 positions match TRBD1. CDR3 nucleotides: TGCGCCAGCAGCCAAGATGGGACAGGGAGGTTGGATACGCAGTATTTT. The encoded protein is CASSQDGTGRLDTQYF.